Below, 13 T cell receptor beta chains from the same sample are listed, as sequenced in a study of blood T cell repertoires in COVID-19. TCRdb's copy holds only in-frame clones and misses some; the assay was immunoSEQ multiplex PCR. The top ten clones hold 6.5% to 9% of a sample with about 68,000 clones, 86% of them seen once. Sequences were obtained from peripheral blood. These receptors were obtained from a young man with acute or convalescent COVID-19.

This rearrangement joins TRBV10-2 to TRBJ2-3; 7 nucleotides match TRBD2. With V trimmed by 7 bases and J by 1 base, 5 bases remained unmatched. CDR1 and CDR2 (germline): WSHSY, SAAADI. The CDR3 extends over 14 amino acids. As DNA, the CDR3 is TGCGCCAGCATTACTAGCGACGGCACAGATACGCAGTATTTT. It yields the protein CASITSDGTDTQYF.

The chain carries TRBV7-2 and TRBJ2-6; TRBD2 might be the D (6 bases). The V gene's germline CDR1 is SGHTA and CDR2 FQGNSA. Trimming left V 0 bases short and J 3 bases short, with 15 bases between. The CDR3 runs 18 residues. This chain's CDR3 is CASSLAIAGLGGANVLTF. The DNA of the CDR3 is TGTGCCAGCAGCTTAGCGATCGCGGGATTGGGTGGGGCCAACGTCCTGACTTTC.

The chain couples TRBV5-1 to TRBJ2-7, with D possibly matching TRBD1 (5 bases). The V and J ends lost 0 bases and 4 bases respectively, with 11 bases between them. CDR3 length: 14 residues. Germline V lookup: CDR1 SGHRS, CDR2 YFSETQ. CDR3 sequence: CASSLVQGEYEQYF. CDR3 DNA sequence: TGCGCCAGCAGCTTGGTTCAGGGCGAATACGAGCAGTACTTC.

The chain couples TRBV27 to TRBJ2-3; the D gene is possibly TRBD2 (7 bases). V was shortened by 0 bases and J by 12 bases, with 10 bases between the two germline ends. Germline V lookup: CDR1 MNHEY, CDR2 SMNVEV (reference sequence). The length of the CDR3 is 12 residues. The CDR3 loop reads CASSLSGGGQYF. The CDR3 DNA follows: TGTGCCAGCAGTTTATCAGGGGGGGGCCAGTATTTT.

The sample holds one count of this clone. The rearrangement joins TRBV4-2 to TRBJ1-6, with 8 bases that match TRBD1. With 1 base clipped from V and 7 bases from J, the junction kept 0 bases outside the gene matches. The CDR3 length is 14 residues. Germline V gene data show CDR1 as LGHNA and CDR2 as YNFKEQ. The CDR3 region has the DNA TGTGCCAGCAGCCAAGGGACAGGGAATTCACCCCTCCACTTT. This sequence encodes CASSQGTGNSPLHF.

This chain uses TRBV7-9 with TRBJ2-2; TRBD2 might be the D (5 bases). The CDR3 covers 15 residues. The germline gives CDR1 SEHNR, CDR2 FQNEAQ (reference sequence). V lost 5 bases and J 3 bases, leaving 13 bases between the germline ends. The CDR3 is CASSPRAGDTGELFF. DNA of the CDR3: TGTGCCAGCAGCCCGAGGGCAGGAGACACCGGGGAGCTGTTTTTT.

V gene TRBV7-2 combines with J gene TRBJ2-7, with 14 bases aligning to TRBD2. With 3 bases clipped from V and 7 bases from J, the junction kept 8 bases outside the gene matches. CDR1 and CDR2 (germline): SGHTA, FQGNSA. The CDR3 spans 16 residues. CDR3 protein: CASSLTSGRAGGEQYF. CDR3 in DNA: TGTGCCAGCAGCTTGACTAGCGGGAGGGCTGGGGGTGAGCAGTACTTC.

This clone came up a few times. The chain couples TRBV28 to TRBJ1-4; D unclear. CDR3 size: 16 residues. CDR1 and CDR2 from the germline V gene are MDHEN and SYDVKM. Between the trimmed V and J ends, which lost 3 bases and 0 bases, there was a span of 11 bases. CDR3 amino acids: CASSFPGEPTNEKLFF. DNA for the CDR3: TGTGCCAGCAGTTTCCCGGGAGAGCCAACTAATGAAAAACTGTTTTTT. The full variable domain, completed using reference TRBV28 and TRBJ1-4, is DVKVTQSSRYLVKRTGEKVFLECVQDMDHENMFWYRQDPGLGLRLIYFSYDVKMKEKGDIPEGYSVSREKKERFSLILESASTNQTSMYLCASSFPGEPTNEKLFFGSGTQLSVL.

Here the CDR3 reads CASSPGPSATFF. The CDR3 bases are TGTGCCAGCAGTCCTGGCCCAAGTGCAACTTTCTTT. The V call is TRBV6-6, the J call TRBJ1-1; unclear D gene. V shed 5 bases and J shed 12 bases, with 16 bases lying between them. CDR1 MNHNY and CDR2 SVGAGI come from the germline V gene (reference sequence). The CDR3 runs 12 residues.

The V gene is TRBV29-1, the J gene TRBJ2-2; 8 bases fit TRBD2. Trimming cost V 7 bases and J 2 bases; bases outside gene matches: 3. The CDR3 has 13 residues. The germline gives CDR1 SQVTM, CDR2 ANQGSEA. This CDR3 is CSGLAPNTGELFF. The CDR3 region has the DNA TGCAGCGGACTAGCGCCAAACACCGGGGAGCTGTTTTTT.

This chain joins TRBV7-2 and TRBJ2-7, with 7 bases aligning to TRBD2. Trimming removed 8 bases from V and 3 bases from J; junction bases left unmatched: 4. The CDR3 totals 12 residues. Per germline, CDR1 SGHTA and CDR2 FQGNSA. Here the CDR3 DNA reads TGTGCCAGCGGGGGGGTGATCTACGAGCAGTACTTC. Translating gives CASGGVIYEQYF.

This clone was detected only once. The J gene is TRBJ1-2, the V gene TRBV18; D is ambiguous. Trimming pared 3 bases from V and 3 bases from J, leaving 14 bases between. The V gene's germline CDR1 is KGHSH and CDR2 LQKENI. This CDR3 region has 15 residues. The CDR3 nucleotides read TGTGCCAGCTCACCCTCCACCGGGAAGGACTATGGCTACACCTTC. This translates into CASSPSTGKDYGYTF. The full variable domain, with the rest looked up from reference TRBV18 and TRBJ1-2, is NAGVMQNPRHLVRRRGQEARLRCSPMKGHSHVYWYRQLPEEGLKFMVYLQKENIIDESGMPKERFSAEFPKEGPSILRIQQVVRGDSAAYFCASSPSTGKDYGYTFGSGTRLTVV.

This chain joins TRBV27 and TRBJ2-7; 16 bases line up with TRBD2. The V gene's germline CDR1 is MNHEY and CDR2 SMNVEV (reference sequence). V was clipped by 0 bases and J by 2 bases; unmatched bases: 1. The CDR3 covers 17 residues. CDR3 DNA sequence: TGTGCCAGCAGTTTATCGGGGACTAGCGGGAGGGCCTACGAGCAGTACTTC. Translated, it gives CASSLSGTSGRAYEQYF.